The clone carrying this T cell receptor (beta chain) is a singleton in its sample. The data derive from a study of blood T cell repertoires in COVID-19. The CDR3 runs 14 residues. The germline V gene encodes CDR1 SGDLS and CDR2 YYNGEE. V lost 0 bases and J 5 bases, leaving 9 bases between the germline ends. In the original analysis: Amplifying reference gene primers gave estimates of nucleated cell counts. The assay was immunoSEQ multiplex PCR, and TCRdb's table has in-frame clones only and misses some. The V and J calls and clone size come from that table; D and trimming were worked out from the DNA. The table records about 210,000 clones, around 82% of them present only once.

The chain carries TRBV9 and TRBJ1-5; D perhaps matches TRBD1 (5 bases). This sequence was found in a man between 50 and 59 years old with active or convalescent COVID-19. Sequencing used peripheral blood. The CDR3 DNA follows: TGTGCCAGCAGCGTAGGGGGCCGAGATCAGCCCCAGCATTTT. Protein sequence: CASSVGGRDQPQHF.